A single sample gave rise to the 19 T cell receptor beta chains below, sequenced in a study of blood T cells in healthy people across ages (dated by TCRdb to about 2015). Libraries came from 5' RACE. Sequencing instrument: Illumina HiSeq 2500. A second roughly 7 to 11 cycle PCR used a sample-barcoded 5' primer and a J-beta primer mix. TCRdb reprocessed the public reads (quality trimming at Q25 with fastp, clone calling with MiXCR) and kept in-frame beta chains. For every CDR3 protein sequence, its rows merge into one entry that carries the most common genes and DNA. The table for this sample lists about 1.4 million distinct CDR3 sequences; almost 60% of them were counted only once. The top ten clonotypes cover 6.5% to 8% of the sample. What was sequenced was blood. All receptors derive from a man aged 18-30 years in good health.

The gene calls are TRBV6-2 or TRBV6-3 and TRBJ2-2, with TRBD2 matching 8 bases. This CDR3 comprises 16 residues. Germline trimming cut 2 bases from V and 4 bases from J; bases unmatched to any gene: 6. Germline CDR1 MNHEY, CDR2 SVGEGT. CDR3 protein: CASSYVLAASTGELFF. Here the CDR3 DNA reads TGTGCCAGCAGTTACGTACTAGCGGCAAGCACCGGGGAGCTGTTTTTT.

V gene TRBV20-1 combines with J gene TRBJ2-1, with 12 bases identical to TRBD2. The V gene's germline CDR1 is DFQATT and CDR2 SNEGSKA (reference sequence). The V gene end was trimmed by 4 bases and the J gene end by 5 bases; junction bases not matched to a gene: 9. The CDR3 has 16 residues. This CDR3 is CSATLAGGLKNNEQFF. CDR3 DNA: TGCAGTGCTACACTAGCGGGGGGCCTGAAAAACAATGAGCAGTTCTTC.

Ten or more counts support this clonotype. The V call is TRBV20-1, the J call TRBJ2-7; 7 bases align to TRBD2. The V gene end was trimmed by 4 bases and the J gene end by 5 bases; junction bases not matched to a gene: 14. There are 15 residues in the CDR3. Germline V gene sequence: CDR1 DFQATT, CDR2 SNEGSKA (reference sequence). The DNA of the CDR3 is TGCAGTGCTACCCCCGGGACTACGGATATCAACGAGCAGTACTTC. Its protein product is CSATPGTTDINEQYF.

This sequence joins TRBV3-1 and TRBJ1-5; D is ambiguous. CDR1 is LGHDT and CDR2 is YNNKEL in the germline V gene (reference sequence). The CDR3 runs to 14 residues. The V end was cut by 1 base, the J end by 5 bases, with 9 bases between. The CDR3 nucleotides read TGTGCCAGCAGCCAAGGGACGCGAGATCAGCCCCAGCATTTT. This gives the protein CASSQGTRDQPQHF.

This clonotype has a single count. The rearrangement joins TRBV7-9 to TRBJ1-5, with D perhaps TRBD1 (5 bases). The length of the CDR3 is 14 residues. Trimming left V 5 bases short and J 4 bases short, with 12 bases between. Germline loops: CDR1 SEHNR, CDR2 FQNEAQ (reference sequence). The CDR3 bases are TGTGCCAGCAGCATGAGAGGGGATAATCAGCCCCAGCATTTT. Amino acid sequence: CASSMRGDNQPQHF.

The J gene is TRBJ2-7, the V gene TRBV20-1; TRBD1 or TRBD2 may be the D gene (7 bases each). Germline values: CDR1 DFQATT, CDR2 SNEGSKA (reference sequence). V was cut by 6 bases and J by 9 bases, with 15 bases left in between. The CDR3 extends over 11 amino acids. CDR3 nucleotides: TGCAGTGCCCCAGGGGGGGGGATGCAGTACTTC. This codes for CSAPGGGMQYF.

The V gene is TRBV2, the J gene TRBJ1-2; 7 nucleotides agree with TRBD1. Per germline, CDR1 SNHLY and CDR2 FYNNEI. The trim removed 1 base at V and 8 bases at J, leaving 13 bases unmatched. There are 16 residues in the CDR3. The DNA of the CDR3 is TGTGCCAGCAGTGAAGGGTCTAAGGGGGCATCGTCCGGCTACACCTTC. Amino acids: CASSEGSKGASSGYTF.

The chain combines TRBV20-1 with TRBJ2-3; TRBD2 matches 8 bases. The CDR3 covers 15 residues. Germline CDR1 reads DFQATT; CDR2 reads SNEGSKA (reference sequence). The V gene end was trimmed by 1 base and the J gene end by 6 bases; junction bases not matched to a gene: 9. CDR3 residues: CSARGRGSGVDTQYF. CDR3 in DNA: TGCAGTGCTAGAGGCCGGGGTAGCGGGGTGGATACGCAGTATTTT.

This chain links TRBV28 with TRBJ2-1; D unresolved. Trimming cost V 6 bases and J 8 bases, with 20 bases left between them. Germline V gene lookup returns CDR1 MDHEN and CDR2 SYDVKM. The CDR3 is 15 residues long. This CDR3 reads CASSPRVSRPDEQFF. In nucleotides, the CDR3 is TGTGCCAGCAGCCCCCGTGTGAGTAGGCCCGATGAGCAGTTCTTC.

V gene TRBV20-1 combines with J gene TRBJ2-7, with 7 bases lining up with TRBD1. Germline V CDR1 and CDR2: DFQATT, SNEGSKA (reference sequence). With 0 bases clipped from V and 2 bases from J, the junction kept 10 bases outside the gene matches. The CDR3 runs to 16 residues. The CDR3 loop reads CSAREDRASLTYEQYF. Here the CDR3 DNA reads TGCAGTGCTAGAGAAGACAGGGCCTCACTTACCTACGAGCAGTACTTC.

This sequence joins TRBV9 and TRBJ2-6; D remains ambiguous. The V end lost 0 bases, the J end lost 4 bases, and 11 bases lay between the germline ends. The CDR3 loop spans 16 amino acids. Germline V gives CDR1 SGDLS, CDR2 YYNGEE. CDR3 amino acids: CASSVASLLGANVLTF. Written as DNA, the CDR3 is TGTGCCAGCAGCGTAGCTTCCCTCCTCGGGGCCAACGTCCTGACTTTC. The whole variable domain, remainder taken from reference TRBV9 and TRBJ2-6, is DSGVTQTPKHLITATGQRVTLRCSPRSGDLSVYWYQQSLDQGLQFLIQYYNGEERAKGNILERFSAQQFPDLHSELNLSSLELGDSALYFCASSVASLLGANVLTFGAGSRLTVL.

V gene TRBV12-3 or TRBV12-4 combines with J gene TRBJ2-1, with a possible D match to TRBD1 (5 bases). Trimming cost V 7 bases and J 6 bases, with 19 bases left between them. This CDR3 spans 15 amino acids. The CDR3 bases are TGTGCCAGCACCCAAGGTGGGCTAGGGGCCAATGAGCAGTTCTTC. Encoded protein: CASTQGGLGANEQFF.

J is TRBJ1-1 and V is TRBV2; TRBD1 matches at 8 bases. Trimming took 6 bases from V and 4 from J; bases not matched to a gene: 7. Germline V gene lookup returns CDR1 SNHLY and CDR2 FYNNEI. The CDR3 has 14 residues. CDR3 residues: CASRLFTGGTEAFF. The CDR3 DNA is TGTGCCAGCAGGTTATTTACAGGGGGCACTGAAGCTTTCTTT.

This clonotype was counted a few times. The chain employs TRBV3-1 and TRBJ2-7; TRBD2 agrees at 15 bases. The ends lost 4 bases at V and 0 bases at J; junction bases unmatched: 4. The CDR3 is made up of 17 amino acids. Germline V CDR1 and CDR2: LGHDT, YNNKEL (reference sequence). This CDR3 is CASSPGLAGGSSYEQYF. CDR3 nucleotide sequence: TGTGCCAGCAGCCCAGGACTAGCGGGAGGGAGCTCCTACGAGCAGTACTTC.

V and J are TRBV11-2 and TRBJ2-5; TRBD2 matches at 13 bases. In germline, CDR1 is SGHAT, CDR2 FQNNGV. The V segment lost 5 bases and the J segment 11 bases; nucleotides outside the gene matches: 5. The CDR3 has 13 amino acids. The CDR3, as DNA: TGTGCCAGCAGCCCACTAGCGGGGGGGGAGCAGTACTTC. Protein sequence: CASSPLAGGEQYF.

This chain connects TRBV29-1 to TRBJ1-2; no clear D. Germline CDR1 SQVTM, CDR2 ANQGSEA. The CDR3 contains 13 residues. The V end lost 3 bases, the J end lost 7 bases, and 15 bases lay between the germline ends. The CDR3 DNA is TGCAGCGTTGATCCCCAGGACCTATCTGGCTACACCTTC. Translation: CSVDPQDLSGYTF.

The gene calls are TRBV20-1 and TRBJ2-1, with TRBD1 as a possible D gene (5 bases). CDR3 length: 15 residues. The germline V and J ends were trimmed by 6 bases and 2 bases, with 17 bases remaining between them. Germline CDR1 is DFQATT and CDR2 is SNEGSKA (reference sequence). CDR3 region: CSAPLGVSPYNEQFF. The CDR3 region has the DNA TGCAGTGCCCCTCTAGGGGTATCACCCTACAATGAGCAGTTCTTC.

This clonotype has a handful of counts. The genes are TRBV6-5 and TRBJ1-1, with a possible D match to TRBD1 (5 bases). This CDR3 region has 14 residues. Trimming shortened V by 0 bases and J by 2 bases, and 7 bases separated the two germline ends. The germline V gene encodes CDR1 MNHEY and CDR2 SVGAGI. The CDR3 reads CASSYSRGNTEAFF. In DNA, the CDR3 is TGTGCCAGCAGTTACTCGAGGGGAAACACTGAAGCTTTCTTT.

The genes are TRBV27 and TRBJ2-1; 8 positions agree with TRBD1. J lost 7 bases, V lost 6 bases, and 14 bases had no gene match. This CDR3 is 16 amino acids long. CDR1 is MNHEY and CDR2 is SMNVEV in the germline V gene (reference sequence). In nucleotides, the CDR3 is TGTGCCAGCAGAGCCCGGACAGGGCATTTCGGTAATGAGCAGTTCTTC. It yields the protein CASRARTGHFGNEQFF.